This T cell receptor (beta chain) was sequenced during a study of CD8 T cells in ankylosing spondylitis. Study-wide points: Matched synovial fluid from ankylosing spondylitis patients was reported to be enriched for disease-linked clones.

The germline CDR1 and CDR2 sequences are SGHTA and FQGNSA. V gave up 2 bases and J gave up 5 bases, with 12 bases separating them. The CDR3 runs to 14 residues. TCR beta libraries were made by quantitative 5'-RACE with molecular barcodes. From the 5' RACE reads, TCRdb called clonotypes with MiXCR, one entry per CDR3 protein. The sample records some 340,000 distinct CDR3 sequences, about 15% being singletons. Concerning this clonotype itself: The target antigen is unknown.

The sequenced sample was blood, either unsorted or a sorted T cell fraction (not recorded which). The TCR originated in a male donor with ankylosing spondylitis or in good health (not recorded which). V usage is TRBV7-2 and J usage is TRBJ1-2; D ambiguous. This CDR3 is CASSLYGSRYGYTF. DNA of the CDR3: TGTGCCAGCAGCTTATATGGGTCGAGGTATGGCTACACCTTC.